These T cell receptor beta chains were read from a single sample in a study of cytomegalovirus exposure and HLA in healthy donors. The protocol was immunoSEQ multiplex PCR, while the TCRdb copy is restricted to in-frame clones and leaves out a portion. The sample records 150,000 to 200,000 clones, more than 75% being singletons. The sequenced sample was PBMCs. Source of these receptors: a woman aged 45-59 years in good health and CMV-seronegative. The CDR3 runs from the conserved cysteine through the conserved F or W.

v_gene: TRBV7-8; CDR3aa: CASSPGDSPRIKLFF
v_gene: TRBV23-1; CDR3aa: CASTHTSQTDTQYF
v_gene: TRBV6-5; CDR3aa: CASSKPGQGVYGYTF
v_gene: TRBV27; CDR3aa: CASSPDRGSNYGYTF
v_gene: TRBV7-2; CDR3aa: CASSPHGTGPRSEQYF
v_gene: TRBV28; CDR3aa: CASSLGTGSLIWQYF
v_gene: TRBV15; CDR3aa: CATSRLATNEQFF
v_gene: TRBV7-6; CDR3aa: CASSSTGMVGEQYF
v_gene: TRBV14; CDR3aa: CASTPSRAYNEQFF
v_gene: TRBV6-5; CDR3aa: CASSYGTQGSPLHF
v_gene: TRBV18; CDR3aa: CASSPLQGGEFTQYF
v_gene: TRBV7-2; CDR3aa: CASSIAPGSLGTEAFF
v_gene: TRBV5-6; CDR3aa: CASSSDRERPNEKLFF
v_gene: TRBV4-2; CDR3aa: CASSQAHGGSYNEQFF
v_gene: TRBV29-1; CDR3aa: CSVHEPRDRGIEDYGYTF
v_gene: TRBV6-6; CDR3aa: CASSPYDRGPYGYTF
v_gene: TRBV6-5; CDR3aa: CASSYSSGRETQYF
v_gene: TRBV19; CDR3aa: CASSTGAGLSTDTQYF
v_gene: TRBV5-4; CDR3aa: CASSRSGGDYNEQFF
v_gene: TRBV9; CDR3aa: CASSVAVGEQYF
v_gene: TRBV19; CDR3aa: CASSSSTVQLSGANVLTF
v_gene: TRBV7-8; CDR3aa: CASSLGGRVQETQYF
v_gene: TRBV20-1; CDR3aa: CSAPGMGELFF
v_gene: TRBV19; CDR3aa: CASRRDSKETQYF
v_gene: TRBV7-9; CDR3aa: CASSLPPFDSEFYEQYF
v_gene: TRBV27; CDR3aa: CASGGGGSGEKLFF
v_gene: TRBV9; CDR3aa: CASSVGGQGHGELFF
v_gene: TRBV4-3; CDR3aa: CASSQDSQGASGYTF
v_gene: TRBV4-1; CDR3aa: CASSQEFGGYTF
v_gene: TRBV9; CDR3aa: CASSVIGANVLTF
v_gene: TRBV7-3; CDR3aa: CASSLIGGGRTEAFF
v_gene: TRBV13; CDR3aa: CASSSGHTREQYF
v_gene: TRBV7-6; CDR3aa: CASGGAMGTQYF
v_gene: TRBV29-1; CDR3aa: CSVDGASSYNEQFF
v_gene: TRBV6-1; CDR3aa: CASSGLRNTGELFF
v_gene: TRBV6-5; CDR3aa: CASSWRAGVAGELFF
v_gene: TRBV4-3; CDR3aa: CASSQGVSSNQPQHF
v_gene: TRBV28; CDR3aa: CASSPRTGSQRGGYYGYTF
v_gene: TRBV2; CDR3aa: CASRASSGNTIYF
v_gene: TRBV5-1; CDR3aa: CASSLDTSGSLSPRDEQFF
v_gene: TRBV7-2; CDR3aa: CASSRTGGWEGYTF
v_gene: TRBV4-3; CDR3aa: CASSQESHYEQYF
v_gene: TRBV30; CDR3aa: CAWAWGGGANVLTF